These 18 T cell receptor beta chains originate from one sample sequenced in a study of graft-versus-host responses after intestinal transplantation. These receptors lack a known antigen. The repertoire was sequenced with immunoSEQ multiplex PCR; TCRdb's copy has only in-frame clones and lacks some. Of approximately 90,000 clones listed, 85% to 95% are singletons. This sample comprised unstimulated CD8+ T cells sorted from spleen or lymph node cells, obtained before transplant. The receptors come from a human donor who was the organ donor for an intestinal transplant.

CDR3 in amino acids: CASSKTVNEAFF. As DNA, the CDR3 is TGCGCCAGCAGCAAGACAGTTAATGAAGCTTTCTTT. This chain joins TRBV4-1 and TRBJ1-1; tentatively, D is TRBD1 (5 bases). The V end lost 5 bases, the J end lost 7 bases, and 11 bases lay between the germline ends. CDR3 length: 12 residues. CDR1 and CDR2 (germline): MGHRA, YSYEKL.

V is TRBV4-2 and J is TRBJ2-1, with 8 positions matching TRBD2. This CDR3 has 18 amino acids. Per the germline V gene, CDR1 is LGHNA and CDR2 is YNFKEQ. J was trimmed by 3 bases and V by 0 bases; bases with no gene match: 10. The CDR3 sequence: CASSQDPTVAGRYNEQFF. CDR3 in DNA: TGTGCCAGCAGCCAAGATCCCACAGTAGCGGGGCGCTACAATGAGCAGTTCTTC.

This sequence joins TRBV27 and TRBJ2-7; possibly TRBD1 for D (5 bases). V was cut by 5 bases and J by 4 bases, with 15 bases left in between. CDR1 and CDR2 (germline): MNHEY, SMNVEV (reference sequence). This CDR3 contains 14 residues. CDR3 nucleotide sequence: TGTGCCAGCAGTCGGTCCGGACAAACATACGAGCAGTACTTC. Translated, it gives CASSRSGQTYEQYF.

In DNA form, the CDR3 reads TGCGCCAGCAGCCAAGTCGGAGCGGACGAGAGCTACACCTTC. Amino acids: CASSQVGADESYTF. This chain joins TRBV4-1 and TRBJ1-2; D is unclear. With 1 base removed from V and 9 bases from J, the gap between germline ends came to 15 bases. The germline V gene has CDR1 MGHRA and CDR2 YSYEKL. The CDR3 runs 14 residues.

This chain connects TRBV4-1 to TRBJ2-5; no reliable D call. Germline CDR1 MGHRA, CDR2 YSYEKL. Trimming pared 0 bases from V and 5 bases from J, leaving 7 bases between. The CDR3 has 13 amino acids. CDR3 sequence (DNA): TGCGCCAGCAGCCAAGAGAGGCCGGAGACCCAGTACTTC. Translating it yields CASSQERPETQYF.

The chain has TRBV4-1 and TRBJ1-5; weak D call: TRBD1 (6 bases). The length of the CDR3 is 15 residues. Trimming left V 2 bases short and J 5 bases short, with 13 bases between. Germline loops: CDR1 MGHRA, CDR2 YSYEKL. The CDR3 reads CASSQPGTRDQPQHF. The DNA of the CDR3 is TGCGCCAGCAGCCAACCTGGGACAAGGGATCAGCCCCAGCATTTT.

This chain joins TRBV9 and TRBJ2-1; 16 bases match TRBD2. Germline V CDR1 and CDR2: SGDLS, YYNGEE. The length of the CDR3 is 15 residues. J gave up 9 bases and V 6 bases, and 6 bases lay outside the gene matches. The CDR3 sequence is CASTLGTSGGAEQFF. The DNA of the CDR3 is TGTGCCAGCACCTTAGGGACTAGCGGGGGGGCTGAGCAGTTCTTC.

The chain is built from TRBV30 and TRBJ1-2, with 8 bases aligning to TRBD1. This CDR3 has 12 residues. CDR1 is GTSNPN, CDR2 SVGIG, per germline (reference sequence). The junction had 0 bases not matched to a gene; V was cut back by 0 bases and J by 6 bases. The CDR3 nucleotides are TGTGCCTGGAGTGTGGACAGGGATGGCTACACCTTC. Protein product: CAWSVDRDGYTF.

The chain links TRBV7-3 to TRBJ2-2, with TRBD2 matching 15 bases. CDR1 and CDR2 from the germline V gene are SGHTA and FQGTGA. V trimming: 5 bases; J trimming: 5 bases; junction bases outside the gene matches: 15. The CDR3 has 20 residues. In nucleotides, the CDR3 is TGTGCCAGCAGCCGAACCGGGACTAGCGGGGGGTCAGCGACTACCGGGGAGCTGTTTTTT. It encodes CASSRTGTSGGSATTGELFF.

As for this clone: One end of the junction does not line up with germline, which may come from a read error. The same CDR3 can be traced to other DNA sequences in this sample. This rearrangement joins TRBV19 to TRBJ1-1; TRBD1 might be the D (5 bases). Germline lookup yields CDR1 LNHDA and CDR2 SQIVND (reference sequence). This CDR3 contains 15 residues. The CDR3 bases are TGTGCCAGTAGAGCAGGGTTTGGAGTGGACACTGAAGCCTTCTTT. Encoded protein: CASRAGFGVDTEAFF.

The rearrangement joins TRBV5-8 to TRBJ2-3; maybe TRBD2 (5 bases). Germline CDR1 reads SGHTS; CDR2 reads YDEGEE. The CDR3 runs 16 residues. V shed 5 bases and J shed 2 bases, with 18 bases lying between them. The CDR3 sequence: CASSFVGDYYTDTQYF. The CDR3 DNA follows: TGTGCCAGCAGTTTCGTGGGCGACTACTACACAGATACGCAGTATTTT.

The rearrangement uses TRBV11-2 and TRBJ2-3; 11 positions match TRBD2. Germline assignment: CDR1 SGHAT and CDR2 FQNNGV. V trimming: 6 bases; J trimming: 2 bases; junction bases outside the gene matches: 4. The CDR3 has 15 residues. This CDR3 is CASRPLAGVTDTQYF. The CDR3 DNA is TGTGCCAGCAGACCACTAGCGGGGGTCACAGATACGCAGTATTTT.

The count of this clone is one. The V call is TRBV7-9, the J call TRBJ2-5, with 13 bases identical to TRBD2. The length of the CDR3 is 17 residues. Germline CDR1 is SEHNR and CDR2 is FQNEAQ (reference sequence). After removal of 4 bases from V and 5 bases from J, the junction contained 10 bases not matched to a gene. CDR3 region: CASSSRGLAGARETQYF. The CDR3 nucleotides are TGTGCCAGCAGCTCGAGAGGACTAGCGGGGGCTCGGGAGACCCAGTACTTC.

This clone showed up just once. The V gene is TRBV7-9, the J gene TRBJ2-5, with D possibly TRBD2 on 6 matching bases. V lost 3 bases, J lost 5 bases, and 16 bases lay in between. The CDR3 covers 15 residues. Germline CDR1 SEHNR, CDR2 FQNEAQ (reference sequence). In DNA form, the CDR3 reads TGTGCCAGCAGCTTGGCAGGAGGGGTGAAGGAGACCCAGTACTTC. Amino acid sequence: CASSLAGGVKETQYF.

This clone was seen only once. The CDR3 reads CSADRYGEQYF. In DNA, the CDR3 is TGCAGCGCAGACAGGTATGGCGAGCAGTACTTC. The V and J genes are TRBV29-1 and TRBJ2-7; a weak D match, TRBD1 (6 bases). The CDR3 is 11 residues long. V lost 7 bases and J 6 bases, leaving 13 bases between the germline ends. CDR1 SQVTM and CDR2 ANQGSEA come from the germline V gene.

The rearrangement links TRBV11-1 to TRBJ2-3; no clear D gene. Looked up from germline, CDR1 is SGHAT and CDR2 is FQDESV (reference sequence). This CDR3 is built from 12 residues. V lost 6 bases, J lost 2 bases, and 6 bases lay in between. The CDR3 nucleotides read TGTGCCAGCAGTCTATACACAGATACGCAGTATTTT. It is translated as CASSLYTDTQYF.

CDR3 residues: CASTGGSAGELFF. In DNA form, the CDR3 reads TGTGCCAGCACAGGGGGATCGGCCGGGGAGCTGTTTTTT. The rearrangement uses TRBV9 and TRBJ2-2; 7 bases align to TRBD1. Losses at the gene ends were 6 bases for V and 6 bases for J; bases not matched to a gene: 5. CDR1 and CDR2 (germline): SGDLS, YYNGEE. The CDR3 loop spans 13 amino acids.

The gene calls are TRBV6-5 and TRBJ2-1; 7 positions match TRBD1. The CDR3 has 14 amino acids. CDR1 and CDR2 (germline): MNHEY, SVGAGI. Trimming at V came to 6 bases and at J to 5 bases, leaving 7 bases not matched to a gene. CDR3 bases: TGTGCCAGCAGCCCACGGGACAGTAACAATGAGCAGTTCTTC. Translated: CASSPRDSNNEQFF.